The 4 T cell receptor beta chains below all came from one sample that was sequenced in a study of T cells in Graves' hyperthyroidism and ophthalmopathy. RNA transcripts gave rise to amplified TCR beta CDR3 regions. The HTBI primer set was used in a first-round RT-PCR of the TCR CDR3. TCRdb reprocessed the multiplex PCR reads with MiXCR, giving one entry per CDR3 protein. This sample carries over 650,000 distinct CDR3 sequences, just under 45% of them seen once, and the ten largest clones take less than 9%. Sequenced input: peripheral blood or thyroid tissue (not recorded which). These receptors came from an adult man with Graves' disease, either hyperthyroidism or ophthalmopathy (not recorded which).

This clonotype was detected many times. The V and J genes are TRBV24-1 and TRBJ2-2; 8 bases agree with TRBD1. Germline assignment: CDR1 KGHDR and CDR2 SFDVKD. The CDR3 extends over 14 amino acids. V shed 6 bases, J shed 8 bases, and the junction held 7 bases outside the gene matches. CDR3 region: CATSPRTGSGELFF. The CDR3 DNA follows: TGTGCCACCAGTCCAAGGACAGGGTCGGGGGAGCTGTTTTTT.

Comment on this clonotype: This is likely a read error, given that the CDR3 carries no conserved phenylalanine or tryptophan at its end. V and J are TRBV20-1 and TRBJ1-3; D is ambiguous. The CDR3 contains 10 residues. V dropped 4 bases and J dropped 7 bases, with 5 bases sitting between them. Germline V gene data show CDR1 as DFQATT and CDR2 as SNEGSKA (reference sequence). The CDR3 loop is CSAMGNTIYV. The CDR3 DNA reads as TGCAGTGCTATGGGTAACACCATATATGTT.

The chain is built from TRBV12-3 or TRBV12-4 and TRBJ2-6; D is unresolved. The length of the CDR3 is 16 residues. The germline V and J ends were trimmed by 4 bases and 1 base, with 11 bases remaining between them. CDR3 coding DNA: TGTGCCAGCAGTTACGCCGTTGGATCTGGGGCCAACGTCCTGACTTTC. Amino acid sequence: CASSYAVGSGANVLTF.

This chain links TRBV10-3 with TRBJ1-2, with 7 positions matching TRBD1. The CDR3 totals 15 residues. The trim removed 6 bases at V and 4 bases at J, leaving 11 bases unmatched. Per the germline V gene, CDR1 is ENHRY and CDR2 is SYGVKD. CDR3 sequence: CAISVERDSGYGYTF. CDR3 sequence (DNA): TGTGCCATCAGCGTTGAGCGGGACAGCGGCTATGGCTACACCTTC.